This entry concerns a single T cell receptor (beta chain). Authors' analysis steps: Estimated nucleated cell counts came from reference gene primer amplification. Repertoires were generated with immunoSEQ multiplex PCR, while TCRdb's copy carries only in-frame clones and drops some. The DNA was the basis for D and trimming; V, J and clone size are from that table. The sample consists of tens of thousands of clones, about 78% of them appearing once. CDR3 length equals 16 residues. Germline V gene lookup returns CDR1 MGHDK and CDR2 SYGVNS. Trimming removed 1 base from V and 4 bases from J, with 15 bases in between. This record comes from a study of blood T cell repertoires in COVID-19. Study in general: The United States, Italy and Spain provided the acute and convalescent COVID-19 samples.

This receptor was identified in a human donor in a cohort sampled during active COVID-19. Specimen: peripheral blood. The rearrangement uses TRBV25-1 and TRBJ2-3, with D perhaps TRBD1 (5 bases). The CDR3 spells CASSEWSRGRSDTQYF. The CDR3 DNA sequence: TGTGCCAGCAGTGAATGGAGTAGGGGAAGGTCAGATACGCAGTATTTT.